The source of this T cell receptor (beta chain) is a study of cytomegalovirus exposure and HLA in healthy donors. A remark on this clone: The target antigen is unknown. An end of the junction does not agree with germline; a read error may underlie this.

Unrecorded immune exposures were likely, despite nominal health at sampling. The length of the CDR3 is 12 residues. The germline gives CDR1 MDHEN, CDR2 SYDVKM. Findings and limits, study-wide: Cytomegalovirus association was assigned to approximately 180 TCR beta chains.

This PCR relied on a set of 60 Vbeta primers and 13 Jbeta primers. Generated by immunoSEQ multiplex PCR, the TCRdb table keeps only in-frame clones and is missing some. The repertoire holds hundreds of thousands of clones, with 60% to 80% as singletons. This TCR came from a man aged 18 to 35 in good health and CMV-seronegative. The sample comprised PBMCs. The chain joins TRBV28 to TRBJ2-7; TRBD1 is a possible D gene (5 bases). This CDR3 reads CVSSSQVYEQYF. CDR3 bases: TGTGTCAGCAGTTCACAGGTCTACGAGCAGTACTTC.